This T cell receptor beta chain stems from a study of early T cells in non-severe SARS-CoV-2 infection (dated by TCRdb to about 2021). A note on the overall study: Because TCR sequencing relied on bulk RNA taken from unsorted whole blood, pairing of alpha and beta chains was not possible.

Set within a cohort of healthcare workers in London, UK, this nested case-control study involved weekly PCR testing of nasopharyngeal swabs along with blood sampling. Between 23 and 31 March 2020, the week of the UK lockdown, healthcare workers were enrolled and then followed up weekly for as long as 16 weeks. Libraries were constructed by 5' RACE. Sequenced using a NextSeq 500. Unique molecular identifiers were attached to individual cDNA molecules in the TCR library protocol so that sequencing error and PCR bias could be corrected. Both TCR alpha and beta chains were sequenced, and tight co-correlation was observed between alpha and beta sequence abundances in each sample. Per the authors' processing: V gene, J gene and CDR3 annotation of TCR sequences was performed with Decombinator V4. Expanded TCRs were defined as changing significantly between any two time points under a Poisson model with p below 0.0001. TCR abundances were normalised to the total number of TCRs sequenced per sample and were expressed as counts per million. A search of VDJdb, accessed on 1 November 2021, was run for TCRs annotated to CMV, EBV and SARS-CoV-2, with TCRs annotated for multiple antigens excluded. TCRdb reanalyzed the raw reads on its own, using fastp at Q25 for trimming and MiXCR for clone calling, and kept in-frame beta chains. Every entry covers one CDR3 protein and lists the most common genes and DNA from its rows. The V and J calls were determined by TCRdb, not by the authors. The sample table contains some 96,000 distinct CDR3 sequences; only one count was recorded for just under 15% of them. Roughly 6% of the sample is held by the ten biggest clonotypes.

On the study overall, not on this receptor specifically: VDJdb matching was skewed toward anti-spike CD8 responses, so virus-specific expansions were likely underestimated and private and CD4 specificities were missed.

This clonotype came up many times. Its antigen is currently not known. No clone much larger than this one lies a single base away; base qualities are absent. The sequencing sample was made of whole blood. The receptor was derived from an adult who was a healthcare worker with PCR-confirmed SARS-CoV-2 infection or an uninfected control (not recorded which).

The nucleotide sequence reads as follows: TGCAGTGCTACCGGGACAGGGTTCTTGAATGAGCAGTTCTTC. This gives the protein CSATGTGFLNEQFF. The V and J segments used are TRBV20-1 and TRBJ2-1, and 9 junction bases match TRBD1. The CDR3 sequence holds 14 residues, the cysteine and phenylalanine included. The DNA shown is the 42-base CDR3, in frame from base 1. Trimmed from V: 4 bases; trimmed from J: 7 bases; junction bases lacking a gene match: 8. CDR1 DFQATT and CDR2 SNEGSKA are derived from the germline V gene (reference sequence).